This is a list of T cell receptor beta chains from one sample in a study of OX40 agonist ivuxolimab in advanced cancers. The method was immunoSEQ multiplex PCR; TCRdb's version includes in-frame clones alone and lacks a portion of them. The sample yields about 68,000 clones, more than 70% seen once. The sequencing used CD4+ or CD8+ T cells sorted from blood, collected in a trial of the OX40 agonist ivuxolimab. The receptors derive from an adult with an advanced solid tumor such as melanoma, head and neck, liver or kidney cancer. CDR3s include the opening cysteine and the closing phenylalanine or tryptophan. The order of the fields is V gene, J gene, D gene, clone size, CDR3 length, CDR3 DNA, CDR3 protein. D genes are given only for firm matches. Part of the rows lack a size; the others show once, few, many or a class for expanded clones.

>TRBV6-6|TRBJ1-5|NA|few|14
TGTGCCAGCAGTTCCTCGTTCAGCAATCAGCCCCAGCATTTT
CASSSSFSNQPQHF
>TRBV6-1|TRBJ2-3|TRBD1|NA|14
TGTGCCAGCGGCAGGGGGTTATACACAGATACGCAGTATTTT
CASGRGLYTDTQYF
>TRBV6-5|TRBJ1-1|NA|NA|14
TGTGCCAGCAGTTACTCGAACAGGAACACTGAAGCTTTCTTT
CASSYSNRNTEAFF
>TRBV19|TRBJ1-4|TRBD1|NA|15
TGTGCCAGTAGTATAGTGGGGACAGGGGACGAAAAACTGTTTTTT
CASSIVGTGDEKLFF
>TRBV18|TRBJ2-7|TRBD1|NA|16
TGTGCCAGCTCATCCAAGACTTGGGACAGGGGGTACGAGCAGTACTTC
CASSSKTWDRGYEQYF
>TRBV6-5|TRBJ1-1|NA|few|13
TGTGCCAGCAGTTACTCGACGAGGACTGAAGCTTTCTTT
CASSYSTRTEAFF
>TRBV5-8|TRBJ2-1|TRBD1|NA|15
TGTGCCAGCAGCTTGGGGACAGGGAGGCCCAATGAGCAGTTCTTC
CASSLGTGRPNEQFF
>TRBV19|TRBJ2-5|NA|NA|15
TGTGCCAGTAGTATCGACGGGGGGCGCAGGGAGACCCAGTACTTC
CASSIDGGRRETQYF
>TRBV5-1|TRBJ2-3|NA|NA|14
TGCGCCAGCAGCTTTGGACAGCCCACAGATACGCAGTATTTT
CASSFGQPTDTQYF
>TRBV7-2|TRBJ1-2|TRBD1|once|15
TGTGCCAGCAGCCCACTGACAGGGGGCTCTTATGGCTACACCTTC
CASSPLTGGSYGYTF
>TRBV18|TRBJ2-2|NA|NA|14
TGTGCCAGCTCACCAGGGGGAGACACCGGGGAGCTGTTTTTT
CASSPGGDTGELFF
>TRBV5-1|TRBJ2-1|TRBD2|once|15
TGCGCCAGCAGTCTGGGACTAGCCTCCTTCGGTGAGCAGTTCTTC
CASSLGLASFGEQFF
>TRBV5-1|TRBJ1-4|NA|few|16
TGCGCCAGCAGCTTGGCCCCGGGGCGGACTAATGAAAAACTGTTTTTT
CASSLAPGRTNEKLFF
>TRBV27|TRBJ1-2|TRBD1|NA|15
TGTGCCAGCAGCCATTCCCCTAGACAGGGCGGCGGCTACACCTTC
CASSHSPRQGGGYTF
>TRBV12-5|TRBJ2-5|TRBD2|NA|14
TGTGCTAGTGGTTCGGGGGGGGATCAAGAGACCCAGTACTTC
CASGSGGDQETQYF
>TRBV19|TRBJ1-2|NA|NA|12
TGTGCCAGTAGACAGGGCAATTATGGCTACACCTTC
CASRQGNYGYTF
>TRBV18|TRBJ1-6|NA|NA|17
TGTGCCAGCTCACCACGGGCGGAGAGCTCCTATAATTCACCCCTCCACTTT
CASSPRAESSYNSPLHF
>TRBV19|TRBJ1-2|TRBD1|NA|15
TGTGCCAGTAGAAAAGACAGGGGGCTGGGCTATGGCTACACCTTC
CASRKDRGLGYGYTF
>TRBV7-8|TRBJ1-2|NA|NA|14
TGTGCCAGCAGCTTAGATGCCAGTACTAGAGGCTACACCTTC
CASSLDASTRGYTF
>TRBV9|TRBJ2-1|NA|NA|16
TGTGCCAGCAGCGTAGGACTACAAGGGTCCGGCTTTGTGCAGTTCTTC
CASSVGLQGSGFVQFF
>TRBV7-9|TRBJ1-2|NA|NA|18
TGTGCCAGCAGCCCGAGGGGTGGTACAAGAGAAAAGGAATATGGCTACACCTTC
CASSPRGGTREKEYGYTF
>TRBV21-1|TRBJ2-3|NA|once|18
TGTGCCAGCAGCAAAGCTTGGGCGTCTAGCAGGGAATGGGATACGCAGTATTTT
CASSKAWASSREWDTQYF
>TRBV4-2|TRBJ1-1|NA|few|13
TGTGCCAGCAGCCAAGATCCGAACACTGAAGCTTTCTTT
CASSQDPNTEAFF
>TRBV6-1|TRBJ1-4|TRBD1|NA|14
TGTGCCAGCGAAGAACAGGGGTGGGCTGAAAAACTGTTTTTT
CASEEQGWAEKLFF
>TRBV10-3|TRBJ2-3|TRBD1|NA|16
TGTGCCATCAGTGTGACAGGGGCTTTAAGCACAGATACGCAGTATTTT
CAISVTGALSTDTQYF
>TRBV9|TRBJ1-4|NA|NA|15
TGTGCCAGCAGCGTAGGGGATGCAACTAATGAAAAACTGTTTTTT
CASSVGDATNEKLFF
>TRBV10-3|TRBJ1-5|NA|NA|12
TGTGCCATCCGTGCGGACAATCAGCCCCAGCATTTT
CAIRADNQPQHF
>TRBV5-4|TRBJ2-5|TRBD1|NA|17
TGTGCCAGCAGCTTGCTCGGGACAGGGGTTTACCAAGAGACCCAGTACTTC
CASSLLGTGVYQETQYF
>TRBV4-1|TRBJ2-3|NA|NA|15
TGCGCCAGCAGCCCACGGGCGGAAAACACAGATACGCAGTATTTT
CASSPRAENTDTQYF
>TRBV4-3|TRBJ1-2|NA|NA|15
TGCGCCAGCAGCCAGGGACTCTACGGAAACTATGGCTACACCTTC
CASSQGLYGNYGYTF
>TRBV2|TRBJ1-2|NA|few|13
TGTGCCAGCAGTGATACAGCTAACTATGGCTACACCTTC
CASSDTANYGYTF
>TRBV29-1|TRBJ2-3|TRBD2|NA|15
TGCAGCGTTCTGGGACTAGCGGGGGCCGGAGATACGCAGTATTTT
CSVLGLAGAGDTQYF
>TRBV5-1|TRBJ1-2|NA|NA|15
TGCGCCAGCAGCTTGGCCAGAGACGGAAACTATGGCTACACCTTC
CASSLARDGNYGYTF
>TRBV11-2|TRBJ1-2|NA|NA|13
TGTGCCAGCAGCTTAGTGCCCGGGAACGGCTACACCTTC
CASSLVPGNGYTF
>TRBV6-5|TRBJ1-4|NA|NA|11
TGTGCCAGCAGTGTCCAGCGGAAACTGTTTTTT
CASSVQRKLFF
>TRBV4-2|TRBJ1-6|NA|once|14
TGTGCCAGCAGCCAAGAGGGGGGGGCCTCACCCCTCCACTTT
CASSQEGGASPLHF
>TRBV6-5|TRBJ1-1|NA|NA|14
TGTGCCAGCACTAAGGTGGGGGGCACGGCTGAAGCTTTCTTT
CASTKVGGTAEAFF
>TRBV9|TRBJ2-7|TRBD2|NA|17
TGTGCCAGCAGCGTAGGCCCTAGGAGCGGGGGGGCGTACGAGCAGTACTTC
CASSVGPRSGGAYEQYF
>TRBV19|TRBJ1-1|NA|NA|15
TGTGCCAGTAGTATCTTAACGGGTTCATACACTGAAGCTTTCTTT
CASSILTGSYTEAFF
>TRBV5-1|TRBJ1-1|NA|NA|16
TGCGCCAGCAGCTTGGCCATCAGACAAGGGGCCACTGAAGCTTTCTTT
CASSLAIRQGATEAFF
>TRBV5-1|TRBJ1-1|NA|NA|13
TGCGCCAGCGGCTGGGGACGTGTCACTGAAGCTTTCTTT
CASGWGRVTEAFF
>TRBV6-5|TRBJ1-2|TRBD1|NA|14
TGTGCCAGCAGCTCGCAGGGGGTCAACTATGGCTACACCTTC
CASSSQGVNYGYTF
>TRBV2|TRBJ1-4|NA|NA|12
TGTGCCAGCAGTGCCAGTGGCGAAAAACTGTTTTTT
CASSASGEKLFF
>TRBV13|TRBJ2-3|NA|NA|15
TGTGCCAGCAGCTTAGGGGGGGCAGGGAAGAATACGCAGTATTTT
CASSLGGAGKNTQYF
>TRBV6-5|TRBJ1-3|NA|NA|14
TGTGCCAGCAGCCGGACGTTTCGTGGAAACACCATATATTTT
CASSRTFRGNTIYF
>TRBV14|TRBJ2-1|TRBD2|NA|15
TGTGCCAACAGCAAGGGACTAGCGTCCAACAATGAGCAGTTCTTC
CANSKGLASNNEQFF
>TRBV15|TRBJ2-1|TRBD1|NA|14
TGTGCCACCAGCAAGGGGGCTACTTACAATGAGCAGTTCTTC
CATSKGATYNEQFF
>TRBV7-7|TRBJ2-1|NA|NA|13
TGTGCCAGCAGCCCCGAATTAGTCAATGAGCAGTTCTTC
CASSPELVNEQFF
>TRBV5-6|TRBJ2-3|TRBD2|NA|14
TGTGCCAGCAGCTTCGAGCGGGGGAGCGATACGCAGTATTTT
CASSFERGSDTQYF
>TRBV2|TRBJ2-3|NA|NA|14
TGTGCCAGCAGTGTTGACAGCTACACAGATACGCAGTATTTT
CASSVDSYTDTQYF
>TRBV19|TRBJ1-4|NA|few|14
TGTGCCAGTGGAGGGGGAGCAACTAATGAAAAACTGTTTTTT
CASGGGATNEKLFF
>TRBV18|TRBJ1-3|NA|NA|16
TGTGCCAGCTCTACCCGGTCCGGGGTCGCAGGAAACACCATATATTTT
CASSTRSGVAGNTIYF
>TRBV27|TRBJ2-5|NA|NA|15
TGTGCCAGCATGCCCCTTAACGGAGCCCAAGAGACCCAGTACTTC
CASMPLNGAQETQYF
>TRBV27|TRBJ2-5|NA|NA|13
TGTGCCAGCAGTTTAAGAATTGAAGAGACCCAGTACTTC
CASSLRIEETQYF
>TRBV7-2|TRBJ1-5|NA|NA|13
TGTGCCAGCAGCTCGCAGACTAATCAGCCCCAGCATTTT
CASSSQTNQPQHF
>TRBV14|TRBJ1-1|TRBD1|NA|16
TGTGCCAGCAGCCAACCCCTGACAGGGACCCACACTGAAGCTTTCTTT
CASSQPLTGTHTEAFF
>TRBV6-1|TRBJ1-6|NA|NA|16
TGTGCCAGCAGTGAAGTGTTGTGGCAGGAAAATTCACCCCTCCACTTT
CASSEVLWQENSPLHF